The 21 T cell receptor beta chains below come from one sample, sequenced in a study of tumor-infiltrating lymphocytes in primary liver carcinoma. A constant-region primer served to make TCR beta cDNA from approximately 490 ng total RNA. Each TCR beta library was derived from three nested multiplex PCR rounds that employed slightly modified ARM-PCR. It was with TRBV1-TRBV30 forward primers and a C-beta reverse primer that the first two PCR rounds were run, at about 10 cycles each. TCRdb redid the calling of the multiplex PCR reads with MiXCR, one entry per CDR3 protein. The table lists roughly 180,000 distinct CDR3 sequences, about 60% of them singletons, with approximately 70% in the top ten. Germline DNA was extracted too, while blood RNA derived from unsorted whole blood. Sequencing was performed on peripheral blood. The receptor source for this set is a man aged 35 to 55 with primary liver carcinoma and hepatitis B virus infection.

This clonotype was observed a handful of times. The chain links TRBV4-2 to TRBJ2-1, with a weak D call TRBD1 (6 bases). Germline-derived CDR1 and CDR2 are LGHNA and YNFKEQ. Trimming took 4 bases from V and 8 from J, leaving 15 bases between them. The CDR3 is 14 amino acids. CDR3 region: CASSLTRGSYEQFF. The DNA for the CDR3 is TGTGCCAGCAGCCTGACCAGGGGCAGCTATGAGCAGTTCTTC.

The chain combines TRBV7-9 with TRBJ2-1, with 10 positions matching TRBD2. The V segment lost 3 bases and the J segment 9 bases; nucleotides outside the gene matches: 17. In germline, CDR1 is SEHNR, CDR2 FQNEAQ (reference sequence). The CDR3 runs to 18 residues. This CDR3 is CASSFLAGVGRHEIEQFF. CDR3 nucleotides: TGTGCCAGCAGCTTTCTAGCGGGAGTTGGCCGGCACGAGATTGAGCAGTTCTTC.

The genes are TRBV24-1 and TRBJ2-7; D gene uncertain. This CDR3 comprises 13 residues. Germline loops: CDR1 KGHDR, CDR2 SFDVKD. Trimming stripped 2 bases from V and 3 bases from J, with 7 bases between. CDR3 in DNA: TGTGCCACCAGTGATTGGGCCAACTACGAGCAGTACTTC. It specifies CATSDWANYEQYF.

This clonotype has just a few counts. This chain joins TRBV10-3 and TRBJ2-7; no reliable D call. The CDR3 is 13 amino acids. V was shortened by 0 bases and J by 4 bases, with 7 bases between the two germline ends. CDR1 is ENHRY and CDR2 is SYGVKD in the germline V gene. This CDR3 reads CAISESTAYEQYF. The CDR3, as DNA: TGTGCCATCAGTGAGTCGACGGCATACGAGCAGTACTTC.

This clonotype was detected many times. CDR3: CASSLLRDGEQFF. CDR3 sequence (DNA): TGTGCCAGCAGCTTATTACGGGATGGTGAGCAGTTCTTC. The rearrangement uses TRBV11-2 and TRBJ2-1, with D possibly TRBD2 on 5 matching bases. The V gene lost 2 bases and the J gene lost 9 bases, with 11 bases spanning the gap. The CDR3 extends over 13 amino acids. The germline gives CDR1 SGHAT, CDR2 FQNNGV.

V gene TRBV7-8 combines with J gene TRBJ1-1, with D possibly being TRBD1 (5 bases). Per the germline V gene, CDR1 is SGHVS and CDR2 is FQNEAQ. V was clipped by 4 bases and J by 4 bases, with 16 bases between them. This CDR3 comprises 15 residues. The CDR3 loop reads CASSSLGPWSTEAFF. CDR3 DNA sequence: TGTGCCAGCAGCTCCCTGGGACCCTGGTCCACTGAAGCTTTCTTT.

The V gene is TRBV28, the J gene TRBJ2-1; the D is unclear. The ends were cut back, 7 bases at V and 10 bases at J, with 17 bases in the middle. CDR1 is MDHEN, CDR2 SYDVKM, per germline. The CDR3 runs 13 residues. The CDR3 nucleotides are TGTGCCAGCAAAGCAGGAGTGATCGAGGAGCAGTTCTTC. Translating it yields CASKAGVIEEQFF.

The chain combines TRBV30 with TRBJ2-5, with 10 bases identical to TRBD1. CDR1 is GTSNPN and CDR2 is SVGIG in the germline V gene (reference sequence). Trimming at V came to 1 base and at J to 4 bases, leaving 9 bases not matched to a gene. There are 16 residues in the CDR3. CDR3 nucleotides: TGTGCCTGGAGTGATGGGGACAGGGGTTTACGAGAGACCCAGTACTTC. Encoded protein: CAWSDGDRGLRETQYF.

Details on this clonotype: Relative to the germline gene, one junction end is altered; a read error may explain this. The chain employs TRBV4-1 and TRBJ2-7; 7 bases are shared with TRBD2. The germline V gene has CDR1 MGHRA and CDR2 YSYEKL. The CDR3 spans 15 residues. CDR3 bases: TGCGCCAGAAGCCAAGGGGTGGTAGCGGGTTACGAGCAGTACTTC. Encoded protein: CARSQGVVAGYEQYF.

This chain connects TRBV12-3 or TRBV12-4 to TRBJ2-7, with D perhaps matching TRBD1 or TRBD2 (5 bases each). The length of the CDR3 is 13 residues. Trimming pared 11 bases from V and 0 bases from J, leaving 14 bases between. CDR3 in DNA: TGTGCCTCCCAGAAGGGGAGCTCCTACGAGCAGTACTTC. It translates to CASQKGSSYEQYF.

The chain uses TRBV12-3 or TRBV12-4 and TRBJ2-7; the D gene is possibly TRBD2 (6 bases). Between the trimmed V and J ends, which lost 2 bases and 3 bases, there was a span of 11 bases. The CDR3 runs to 14 residues. The chain's CDR3 is CASSLSGVSYEQYF. CDR3 bases: TGTGCCAGCAGTTTATCGGGGGTTAGCTACGAGCAGTACTTC.

Points on this clonotype: A much bigger clone sits one base away, suggesting this may be a read error. The chain carries TRBV29-1 and TRBJ1-1; 7 bases map to TRBD1. CDR1 is SQVTM, CDR2 ANQGSEA, per germline. The CDR3 extends over 13 amino acids. The V gene end was trimmed by 8 bases and the J gene end by 0 bases; junction bases not matched to a gene: 6. The CDR3 nucleotides are TGCAGCTGTGGCCAGGGGGTGAACACTGAAGCTTTCTTT. Translating it yields CSCGQGVNTEAFF.

Note on this clonotype: One end of the junction does not line up with germline, which may come from a read error. The genes are TRBV11-2 and TRBJ2-1, with D tentatively TRBD2 (5 bases). The CDR3 totals 16 residues. Per the germline V gene, CDR1 is SGHAT and CDR2 is FQNNGV. CDR3 in DNA: TGTGCCATCAGCTTAATGTCGGCCCCACGGGGAGATGAGCAGTTCTTC. The encoded protein is CAISLMSAPRGDEQFF. Supplemented by reference TRBV11-2 and TRBJ2-1, the full variable domain reads EAGVAQSPRYKIIEKRQSVAFWCNPISGHATLYWYQQILGQGPKLLIQFQNNGVVDDSQLPKDRFSAERLKGVDSTLKIQPAKLEDSAVYLCAISLMSAPRGDEQFFGPGTRLTVL.

This chain uses TRBV21-1 with TRBJ2-1. TRBV21-1 is listed as a pseudogene. The CDR3 runs to 16 residues. The CDR3 reads CGGVFLAGGYYNEQFF. The CDR3 DNA is TGTGGCGGTGTCTTTTTGGCGGGGGGCTACTACAATGAGCAGTTCTTC.

Here the CDR3 DNA reads TGCAGTGCTCGGGGACAGAATAATTCACCCCTCCACTTT. It codes for CSARGQNNSPLHF. This rearrangement joins TRBV20-1 to TRBJ1-6; 7 bases map to TRBD1. Unmatched junction bases numbered 3, after V lost 5 bases and J lost 5 bases. In germline, CDR1 is DFQATT, CDR2 SNEGSKA (reference sequence). The CDR3 runs 13 residues.

A few counts support this clonotype. Given a much more abundant clone one base away, this may be a read error. The V gene is TRBV11-2, the J gene TRBJ2-1; D uncertain. CDR3 length: 18 amino acids. Looked up from germline, CDR1 is SGHAT and CDR2 is FQNNGV. The CDR3 region has the DNA TGTACCAGCAGCTTTCTATTGGCTCCCGCGAGCTCCTACAATGAGCAGTTCTTC. Its translation is CTSSFLLAPASSYNEQFF.

Comments on this clonotype: This could be a read error, since a much larger clone is one nucleotide away. Since the CDR3 does not end with the conserved phenylalanine or tryptophan, this likely comes from a read error. This chain links TRBV11-2 with TRBJ2-3; 8 bases are a match to TRBD2. J was trimmed by 4 bases and V by 3 bases; bases with no gene match: 12. Germline V gives CDR1 SGHAT, CDR2 FQNNGV. The CDR3 has 17 amino acids. This chain's CDR3 is CASSFIGSGVKPDTQYL. The CDR3 DNA is TGTGCCAGCAGCTTTATTGGTAGCGGGGTGAAACCAGATACGCAGTATTTG.

To note about this clonotype: An end of the junction does not agree with germline; a read error may underlie this. The gene calls are TRBV11-2 and TRBJ2-3; tentatively, D is TRBD1 or TRBD2 (5 bases each). Germline V lookup: CDR1 SGHAT, CDR2 FQNNGV. The CDR3 spans 17 residues. CDR3: CASSPLRQGSGTETQYF. CDR3 coding DNA: TGTGCCAGCAGCCCCCTCCGGCAGGGAAGCGGCACAGAAACGCAATATTTT.

About this clonotype itself: The junction does not match germline at one end; this may be a read error. The chain carries TRBV5-1 and TRBJ1-6; D is undetermined. CDR1 is SGHRS, CDR2 YFSETQ, per germline. The CDR3 spans 14 residues. CDR3 sequence reads: CASSFAGRDSPLNF. CDR3 nucleotides: TGCGCCAGCAGCTTCGCGGGTCGGGATTCACCCCTCAACTTC.

This clonotype was detected only once. A read error may account for a junction end that differs from germline. The chain uses TRBV6-5 and TRBJ2-7, with D perhaps TRBD1 (5 bases). The length of the CDR3 is 15 residues. Looked up from germline, CDR1 is MNHEY and CDR2 is SVGAGI. The CDR3 is CASSYSQTDSYEQHF. DNA of the CDR3: TGTGCCAGCAGTTACTCCCAGACAGACTCCTACGAGCAGCACTTC.

A few counts support this clonotype. The V call is TRBV6-5, the J call TRBJ2-7; 9 bases agree with TRBD1. The junction had 12 bases not matched to a gene; V was cut back by 0 bases and J by 3 bases. Germline V CDR1 and CDR2: MNHEY, SVGAGI. This CDR3 has 18 residues. CDR3 region: CASSYSSPRQGGGYEQYF. Here the CDR3 DNA reads TGTGCCAGCAGTTACTCGTCGCCCCGACAGGGGGGCGGCTACGAGCAGTACTTC.